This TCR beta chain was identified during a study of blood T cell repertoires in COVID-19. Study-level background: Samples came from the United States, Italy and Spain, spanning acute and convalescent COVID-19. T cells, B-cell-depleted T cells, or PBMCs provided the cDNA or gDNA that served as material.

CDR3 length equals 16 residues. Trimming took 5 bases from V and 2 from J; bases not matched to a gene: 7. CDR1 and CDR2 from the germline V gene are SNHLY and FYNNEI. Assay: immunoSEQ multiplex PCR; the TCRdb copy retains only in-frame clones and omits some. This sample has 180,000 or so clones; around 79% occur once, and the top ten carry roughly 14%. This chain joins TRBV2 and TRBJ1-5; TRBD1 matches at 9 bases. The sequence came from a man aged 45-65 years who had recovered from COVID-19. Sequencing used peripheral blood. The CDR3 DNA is TGTGCCAGCAGTTTACAGGGGGCTCAAGGCAATCAGCCCCAGCATTTT. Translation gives CASSLQGAQGNQPQHF. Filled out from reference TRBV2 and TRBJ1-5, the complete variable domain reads EPEVTQTPSHQVTQMGQEVILRCVPISNHLYFYWYRQILGQKVEFLVSFYNNEISEKSEIFDDQFSVERPDGSNFTLKIRSTKLEDSAMYFCASSLQGAQGNQPQHFGDGTRLSIL.